What follows are 3 T cell receptor beta chains derived from one specimen sequenced in a study of T cells after yellow fever vaccination. TCRdb re-called the 5' RACE reads with MiXCR, one entry per CDR3 protein. The profile shows more than 15,000 distinct CDR3 sequences, around 4% of them singletons. Source: PBMCs, either bulk or a sorted T-cell subset (CD4+, CD8+, memory, or dextramer-sorted; not recorded which), taken 15 days after the yellow fever booster vaccination. These receptors were collected from a man aged 25-45 years who received the YFV17D yellow fever vaccine.

This clonotype is medium-sized (0.01 to 0.1%). This sequence joins TRBV5-1 and TRBJ2-3; 9 bases agree with TRBD1. J lost 2 bases, V lost 3 bases, and 13 bases had no gene match. Germline V gives CDR1 SGHRS, CDR2 YFSETQ. The CDR3 length is 18 residues. DNA for the CDR3: TGCGCCAGCAGCTCGGACAGGGGCTGGGATGGTCCCACAGATACGCAGTATTTT. It encodes CASSSDRGWDGPTDTQYF.

In its sample, this clonotype ranks as medium-sized. V usage is TRBV7-9 and J usage is TRBJ2-2; the D is unclear. The length of the CDR3 is 13 residues. V shed 1 base and J shed 7 bases, with 7 bases lying between them. Germline loops: CDR1 SEHNR, CDR2 FQNEAQ (reference sequence). CDR3 in amino acids: CASSLGHRGELFF. CDR3 bases: TGTGCCAGCAGCTTAGGACACCGCGGGGAGCTGTTTTTT. The full variable domain, with the rest looked up from reference TRBV7-9 and TRBJ2-2, is DTGVSQNPRHKITKRGQNVTFRCDPISEHNRLYWYRQTLGQGPEFLTYFQNEAQLEKSRLLSDRFSAERPKGSFSTLEIQRTEQGDSAMYLCASSLGHRGELFFGEGSRLTVL.

This clonotype was counted many times. This chain uses TRBV5-5 with TRBJ2-6, with D tentatively TRBD2 (5 bases). Germline V lookup: CDR1 SGHKS, CDR2 YYEKEE (reference sequence). Trimming took 3 bases from V and 8 from J, leaving 18 bases between them. CDR3 size: 16 residues. CDR3 in DNA: TGTGCCAGCAGCTCGGGAAGGGTGTGGGTGTCCAACGTCCTGACTTTC. As protein: CASSSGRVWVSNVLTF.